This T cell receptor beta chain derives from a study of cytomegalovirus exposure and HLA in healthy donors. Both 60 Vbeta primers and 13 Jbeta primers went into the PCR. Some clones are missing from TCRdb's copy, which holds only in-frame ones; the method was immunoSEQ multiplex PCR. The repertoire has approximately 120,000 clones, roughly 10% of them found once; the top ten carry approximately 4.4%. Trimming took off 2 bases at V and 0 bases at J, with 8 bases between the two ends. Germline V gene lookup returns CDR1 SGHTA and CDR2 FQGTGA. This CDR3 spans 14 amino acids. The clonotype originates from a woman under 30 in good health and CMV-seropositive. The specimen was PBMCs. The chain uses TRBV7-3 and TRBJ2-7, with D possibly TRBD2 on 6 matching bases. This CDR3 is CASSLSAGSYEQYF. The CDR3 bases are TGTGCCAGCAGCTTATCAGCGGGCTCCTACGAGCAGTACTTC.